Reported below is one T cell receptor (beta chain). The antigen remains unidentified. The authors made the TRB cDNA libraries by 5' RACE using UMI labels. Reprocessing the 5' RACE reads, TCRdb reports a single entry for every CDR3 protein and omits DNA. The sample totals around 140,000 distinct CDR3 sequences. This record belongs to a study of CXCR3-negative and CXCR3-positive naive CD8 T cells. Notes on the study in general: Naive CXCR3-negative and CXCR3-positive cells had similar TRBV-TRBJ usage; memory differed. Diversity in memory CD8+ cells fell much lower than the comparably high levels seen in both naive subsets.

The CDR3 is 14 residues long. Germline CDR1 SQVTM, CDR2 ANQGSEA. The J gene is TRBJ2-7, the V gene TRBV29-1; TCRdb reports TRBD2, a call that lacks DNA to check it against. This clonotype was obtained from a human donor in good health. Some clones in this sample may be carry-over from other donors' samples. Material for sequencing was naive CXCR3- CD8+ T cells from blood. Noted subset: CD45RO-CCR7+CD27+CD95- naive CD8+ T cells lacking CXCR3 (TNR3-). CDR3 protein: CSVELGLLVGEQYF.